This TCR beta chain was found in a study of T-cell memory formation after mild COVID-19. Per germline, CDR1 LNHDA and CDR2 SQIVND (reference sequence). V was clipped by 3 bases and J by 3 bases; unmatched bases: 8. The CDR3 is made up of 16 amino acids. Researchers used 5'RACE with constant-segment primers to make TCR alpha and TCR beta cDNA libraries that carry sample barcodes and UMIs. Using its own MiXCR run on the 5' RACE reads, TCRdb lists one record per CDR3 protein. This sample has approximately 150,000 distinct CDR3 sequences; 14% occur once, and the top ten carry roughly 14%. Points on this clonotype: Its antigen is not known.

Study findings and constraints: Day 15 to 85 contracting clones showed balanced CD4/CD8; day 15 to 37 expanders favored CD4+. Second-wave clones reaching peak frequency on day 37 lacked confirmed SARS-CoV-2 specificity.

The rearrangement uses TRBV19 and TRBJ1-2; TRBD1 aligns across 9 bases. The sequence was obtained from an adult woman who had mild COVID-19 (a few samples of this study predate the infection). Cell type and time point are not known. The sample taken for sequencing was PBMCs or a T cell subset sorted from them (not recorded which). CDR3: CASSIPQRTGDYGYTF. CDR3 nucleotides: TGTGCCAGTAGTATCCCCCAGAGGACAGGGGACTATGGCTACACCTTC. Full variable domain (remainder filled in from reference TRBV19 and TRBJ1-2): DGGITQSPKYLFRKEGQNVTLSCEQNLNHDAMYWYRQDPGQGLRLIYYSQIVNDFQKGDIAEGYSVSREKKESFPLTVTSAQKNPTAFYLCASSIPQRTGDYGYTFGSGTRLTVV.